Described below is a single T cell receptor (beta chain) sequence and its context. Its target is not known. With 60 Vbeta and 13 Jbeta primers, the PCR was carried out. The method was immunoSEQ multiplex PCR; TCRdb's version includes in-frame clones alone and lacks a portion of them. The sample includes some 100,000 clones, around 80% of them seen just once. The length of the CDR3 is 15 residues. With 5 bases removed from V and 1 base from J, the gap between germline ends came to 14 bases. Germline-derived CDR1 and CDR2 are LNHDA and SQIVND (reference sequence). These data come from a study of cytomegalovirus exposure and HLA in healthy donors. Overall study: About 85 million unique TCRs from HLA-typed donors were held in an early release of data. Membership in the Caucasian-associated ancestry cluster was found for about four fifths of fewer than 450 genotyped donors.

Study-wide points: Presence/absence comparisons presumed near-even sequencing depth among donors.

The sample taken for sequencing was PBMCs. This TCR came from a female donor in good health and CMV-seropositive. The chain carries TRBV19 and TRBJ2-5, with TRBD2 as a possible D gene (6 bases). CDR3 DNA: TGTGCCAGTAGTGACCACGGGACTTTCCAAGAGACCCAGTACTTC. It specifies CASSDHGTFQETQYF.